This TCR beta chain was identified in a study of vaccination and CD4 T cells after COVID-19 (dated by TCRdb to the early 2020s). About the investigation overall: Convalescent patients had a positive SARS-CoV-2 result on nasal swab PCR, and of these patients, several had mild disease and one had severe disease. Post-COVID blood samples from convalescent patients were collected a median of around 110 days after diagnosis, with a range of 35 to 161 days. Two doses of either the Pfizer-BioNTech BNT162b2 vaccine (n=8) or the Moderna mRNA-1273 vaccine (n=2) were administered to participants. The time from the second vaccine dose to post-vaccine blood sampling had a median of roughly 72 days and ranged from about 12 to 241 days. Control cultures used a CEFX viral epitope pool as positive control, an HIV-1 Nef peptide pool as negative control, or no peptide. In roughly eleven COVID-19 convalescent patients and several infection-naive healthy vaccine recipients, the spike-specific CD4+ TCR repertoire before mRNA vaccination was compared with the repertoire after mRNA vaccination. In the convalescent cohort there were six males and four females, among whom were two Hispanic individuals, seven Caucasians, two Asians and one multiracial person. The cultures were stimulated with overlapping spike peptide pools from SARS-CoV-2 and from the common cold coronaviruses HCoV-NL63, HCoV-OC43 and HCoV-229E. Study-wide conclusions, independent of this receptor: The median count of SARS-CoV-2-reactive clonotypes went up from around 21 after infection to approximately 40 after vaccination, although the change was not significant. The study included relatively few convalescent patients and did not analyze early timepoints after natural infection. Among the post-vaccine SARS-CoV-2-reactive clones in convalescent patients, a median approximately 86% showed up only after vaccination, which suggests vaccine-specific priming. Of the vaccine-specific clones found in convalescent patients, nearly all (304 of 307) were mono-reactive for SARS-CoV-2 spike instead of being cross-reactive with common cold coronaviruses.

Including cysteine and phenylalanine, the CDR3 has 15 amino acids. Just CDR3 DNA is preserved here, 45 bases in frame from base 1. Trimming takes 2 bases from V and 7 bases from J, and the germline ends sit 17 bases apart. The germline V gene sets CDR1 to LGHNT and CDR2 to FRNRAP. The treatment or condition label corresponds to: approximately nine-day PBMC culture with coronavirus spike peptide pools or control peptides (ViraFEST assay). The ViraFEST assay was used in the study, in which antigen-specific T cells were expanded with peptide pools and expanded clonotypes were subsequently identified by TCR sequencing. The convalescent patients' positive SARS-CoV-2 PCR tests fell between March and December 2020, which was before the Alpha, Beta and Delta variants emerged in the United States. PBMCs were cultured at a few million per well in IMDM supplemented with roughly 5.2% human AB serum and 9.5 to 10 IU/ml IL-2, with approximately 10 ug/ml peptide pools added. On days 3 and 7, half of the culture medium was replaced with fresh IL-2-containing medium. After around 10 days of culture, CD4+ T cells were isolated by negative selection using the EasySep CD4+ T cell isolation kit. Ficoll-Paque Plus gradient centrifugation was used to isolate PBMCs from whole blood, and the isolated PBMCs were then either used fresh or cryopreserved at -140C. Triplicate wells were generally used for each culture condition.

Preparation of the library involved PCR. DNA from cultured CD4+ T cells was subjected to TCR sequencing with the Oncomine TCR Beta short-read assay at the Johns Hopkins FTIC core. Genomic DNA was extracted from the cultured CD4+ T cells with the QIAamp micro DNA kit. Oncomine TCR Beta libraries from cultured CD4+ T cells were pooled with unique dual indexes and sequenced on an Illumina iSeq 100. On the authors' methods: Non-productive sequences were filtered out, and CDR3s that did not start with C, did not end with F or W, or were shorter than 7 amino acids were discarded. The MANAFEST web application identified antigen-specific clonotypes by comparing peptide-stimulated wells against reference wells and other culture wells. For a clone to be called positive, the clone needed an FDR below 0.05, an odds ratio above 5, and a productive frequency above 0.1% in at least two of three replicate wells. A clonotype was classed as cross-reactive if the clonotype showed significant expansion both in SARS-CoV-2 spike wells and in at least one common cold coronavirus spike condition. Levenshtein distances (stringdist) and unrooted phylogenetic trees (ape) in R version 3.6.1 were used to assess CDR3 homology. The raw public data were reprocessed by TCRdb itself: fastp quality trimming at Q25, MiXCR clonotype calling, in-frame beta chains only. For every CDR3 protein sequence, its rows merge into one entry that carries the most common genes and DNA. The V and J calls here are based on TCRdb, not the publication. Within this sample are fewer than 12,000 distinct CDR3 sequences, with around 50% of them counted one time only. The ten largest clones take up 25% to 35% of the sample.

This clonotype is medium-sized (0.01 to 0.1%). It lacks a known antigen. Per-base quality was not reported, and no clone a single base away is much larger than it. The chain employs TRBV12-5 and TRBJ1-2, with no reliable assignment of the D segment. This sequence originates from a human donor who had recovered from COVID-19. What was sequenced was CD4+ T cells from blood, cultured in vitro. The CDR3 protein sequence reads: CASGLWPMVTTGYTF. The nucleotide sequence is TGTGCTAGTGGTTTGTGGCCTATGGTCACTACTGGCTACACCTTC.